The present T cell receptor beta chain was sequenced within a study of blood T cell repertoires in COVID-19. Across the study: Samples taken during acute and convalescent COVID-19 were collected in the United States, Italy and Spain.

Per the study methods: Reference gene primers were amplified, and this amplification served to estimate nucleated cell counts. Libraries were prepared by immunoSEQ multiplex PCR; TCRdb keeps only in-frame clonotypes and omits some of them. Clone size and the V and J calls come from that table; the DNA yielded D and trimming. Found here are fewer than 300,000 clones, 85% of them singletons; the top ten hold 2% to 3%. Clinical history as reported by participants underpinned cohort assignment. For recovered donors of Cohort 3, there were two negative PCRs, clearance, or symptom resolution. Germline assignment: CDR1 LGHDT and CDR2 YNNKEL (reference sequence). The CDR3 has 15 residues. Deletions cut 1 base from V and 1 base from J, with 10 bases between.

Material: PBMCs or T cells enriched from blood (not recorded which). The chain employs TRBV3-1 (or the pseudogene TRBV3-2) and TRBJ1-1; D gene uncertain. The TCR originated in a woman aged 45 to 65 who had recovered from COVID-19. CDR3 in amino acids: CASSQVGEPNTEAFF. The CDR3 nucleotides are TGTGCCAGCAGCCAAGTCGGGGAACCGAACACTGAAGCTTTCTTT.